A selection of T cell receptor beta chains follows, all from one sample in a study of blood T cell repertoires in COVID-19. Data came from immunoSEQ multiplex PCR; TCRdb stores just in-frame clones and leaves some out. The data contain fewer than 350,000 clones, around 90% of them singletons. The sequencing sample was made of peripheral blood. The source is a woman aged 25-40 years with COVID-19, enrolled during active disease. CDR3s include the opening cysteine and the closing phenylalanine or tryptophan. Fields, in order: V gene, D gene, J gene, clone size, CDR3 protein, CDR3 DNA. The D gene is left open where the match is weak. Size is stated for part of the rows, as once, few or many counts, or as a class when the clone is expanded.

V gene: TRBV5-4
D gene: -
J gene: TRBJ1-1
clone size: -
CDR3 protein: CASSPPLGPQVYTEAFF
CDR3 DNA: TGTGCCAGCAGCCCACCCCTGGGGCCTCAGGTGTACACTGAAGCTTTCTTT

V gene: TRBV7-3
D gene: -
J gene: TRBJ1-2
clone size: -
CDR3 protein: CASSSPRGGDGYTF
CDR3 DNA: TGTGCCAGCAGCTCACCTAGGGGGGGAGACGGCTACACCTTC

V gene: TRBV5-1
D gene: -
J gene: TRBJ1-1
clone size: -
CDR3 protein: CASSLLSRGGTEAFF
CDR3 DNA: TGCGCCAGCAGCTTGCTGTCGCGGGGGGGAACTGAAGCTTTCTTT

V gene: TRBV5-6
D gene: TRBD2
J gene: TRBJ2-1
clone size: -
CDR3 protein: CASSLELLAGSYNEQFF
CDR3 DNA: TGTGCCAGCAGCTTGGAATTGCTAGCGGGGTCCTACAATGAGCAGTTCTTC

V gene: TRBV7-6
D gene: -
J gene: TRBJ1-4
clone size: -
CDR3 protein: CASSATGTSRGRLFF
CDR3 DNA: TGTGCCAGCAGCGCGACCGGGACTTCCCGTGGCCGACTGTTTTTT

V gene: TRBV28
D gene: -
J gene: TRBJ2-1
clone size: -
CDR3 protein: CASRDYNEQFF
CDR3 DNA: TGTGCCAGCCGGGATTATAATGAGCAGTTCTTC

V gene: TRBV7-2
D gene: -
J gene: TRBJ1-1
clone size: few
CDR3 protein: CASSLGNRQNTEAFF
CDR3 DNA: TGTGCCAGCAGCTTAGGTAACAGACAAAACACTGAAGCTTTCTTT

V gene: TRBV6-1
D gene: -
J gene: TRBJ1-3
clone size: -
CDR3 protein: CASSERRNTIYF
CDR3 DNA: TGTGCCAGCAGTGAGAGGAGGAACACCATATATTTT

V gene: TRBV9
D gene: -
J gene: TRBJ2-3
clone size: -
CDR3 protein: CASSQRTGTDTQYF
CDR3 DNA: TGTGCCAGCAGCCAACGGACTGGCACAGATACGCAGTATTTT

V gene: TRBV28
D gene: -
J gene: TRBJ2-2
clone size: -
CDR3 protein: CASSEETVPNTGELFF
CDR3 DNA: TGTGCCAGCAGTGAGGAGACAGTGCCGAACACCGGGGAGCTGTTTTTT

V gene: TRBV4-1
D gene: TRBD1
J gene: TRBJ2-7
clone size: -
CDR3 protein: CASSQPLNRGRPYEQYF
CDR3 DNA: TGCGCCAGCAGCCAACCCTTAAACAGGGGGAGACCCTACGAGCAGTACTTC

V gene: TRBV30
D gene: -
J gene: TRBJ1-5
clone size: -
CDR3 protein: CAWSRHISNQPQHF
CDR3 DNA: TGTGCCTGGAGTCGACATATTAGCAATCAGCCCCAGCATTTT

V gene: TRBV7-2
D gene: TRBD1
J gene: TRBJ2-2
clone size: -
CDR3 protein: CASSLVGTGTGELFF
CDR3 DNA: TGTGCCAGCAGCTTAGTAGGGACAGGTACCGGGGAGCTGTTTTTT

V gene: TRBV11-2
D gene: -
J gene: TRBJ1-4
clone size: -
CDR3 protein: CASSPGGVGEKLFF
CDR3 DNA: TGTGCCAGCAGCCCTGGGGGGGTTGGGGAAAAACTGTTTTTT

V gene: TRBV19
D gene: TRBD1
J gene: TRBJ1-5
clone size: -
CDR3 protein: CASSTDRGGSNQPQHF
CDR3 DNA: TGTGCCAGTAGTACCGACAGGGGAGGAAGCAATCAGCCCCAGCATTTT

V gene: TRBV28
D gene: -
J gene: TRBJ1-2
clone size: -
CDR3 protein: CASSLSRIYTF
CDR3 DNA: TGTGCCAGCAGTTTAAGCAGGATCTACACCTTC

V gene: TRBV6-5
D gene: TRBD1
J gene: TRBJ2-3
clone size: -
CDR3 protein: CASSYGGQGTDTQYF
CDR3 DNA: TGTGCCAGCAGTTACGGGGGACAGGGGACAGATACGCAGTATTTT

V gene: TRBV7-2
D gene: TRBD2
J gene: TRBJ2-2
clone size: -
CDR3 protein: CASSLLAGGNTGELFF
CDR3 DNA: TGTGCCAGCAGCTTACTAGCGGGTGGGAACACCGGGGAGCTGTTTTTT

V gene: TRBV30
D gene: TRBD1
J gene: TRBJ2-3
clone size: -
CDR3 protein: CAWRTGTGSTDTQYF
CDR3 DNA: TGTGCCTGGAGAACGGGGACAGGTTCCACAGATACGCAGTATTTT

V gene: TRBV28
D gene: -
J gene: TRBJ1-5
clone size: -
CDR3 protein: CASSFFVGQPQHF
CDR3 DNA: TGTGCCAGCAGTTTTTTTGTCGGTCAGCCCCAGCATTTT

V gene: TRBV4-1
D gene: -
J gene: TRBJ1-1
clone size: -
CDR3 protein: CASSHKQGRTEAFF
CDR3 DNA: TGCGCCAGCAGCCACAAGCAGGGTCGGACTGAAGCTTTCTTT

V gene: TRBV19
D gene: TRBD1
J gene: TRBJ1-2
clone size: -
CDR3 protein: CASSPGGGYGYTF
CDR3 DNA: TGTGCCAGTAGCCCAGGGGGAGGCTATGGCTACACCTTC

V gene: TRBV3-1/TRBV3-2
D gene: TRBD1
J gene: TRBJ2-7
clone size: once
CDR3 protein: CASRNSGTGYEQYF
CDR3 DNA: TGTGCCAGCAGAAACTCCGGGACAGGGTACGAGCAGTACTTC

V gene: TRBV30
D gene: TRBD1
J gene: TRBJ1-3
clone size: few
CDR3 protein: CAWSAGTVGGNTIYF
CDR3 DNA: TGTGCCTGGAGTGCAGGGACAGTAGGAGGAAACACCATATATTTT

V gene: TRBV19
D gene: -
J gene: TRBJ1-5
clone size: -
CDR3 protein: CASSTGVSYQPQHF
CDR3 DNA: TGTGCCAGTAGTACAGGTGTGAGTTATCAGCCCCAGCATTTT

V gene: TRBV27
D gene: -
J gene: TRBJ2-4
clone size: -
CDR3 protein: CASSFSAGSKNIQYF
CDR3 DNA: TGTGCCAGCAGTTTTAGTGCAGGGTCCAAAAACATTCAGTACTTC

V gene: TRBV7-2
D gene: -
J gene: TRBJ2-3
clone size: -
CDR3 protein: CASSPQGQRTDTQYF
CDR3 DNA: TGTGCCAGCAGCCCGCAGGGACAACGCACAGATACGCAGTATTTT

V gene: TRBV6-5
D gene: TRBD1
J gene: TRBJ1-1
clone size: -
CDR3 protein: CASRQGELNTEAFF
CDR3 DNA: TGTGCCAGCAGACAGGGGGAATTGAACACTGAAGCTTTCTTT

V gene: TRBV7-4
D gene: -
J gene: TRBJ1-5
clone size: -
CDR3 protein: CASSLLPDFSSNQPQHF
CDR3 DNA: TGTGCCAGCAGCTTACTCCCCGACTTCTCTAGCAATCAGCCCCAGCATTTT

V gene: TRBV2
D gene: TRBD1
J gene: TRBJ1-4
clone size: -
CDR3 protein: CASNRPGQGNEKLFF
CDR3 DNA: TGTGCCAGCAACCGACCGGGACAGGGAAATGAAAAACTGTTTTTT

V gene: TRBV28
D gene: TRBD1
J gene: TRBJ2-7
clone size: -
CDR3 protein: CASSPTGTGRNEQYF
CDR3 DNA: TGTGCCAGCAGTCCTACCGGGACAGGGCGAAACGAGCAGTACTTC

V gene: TRBV7-2
D gene: TRBD1
J gene: TRBJ1-6
clone size: -
CDR3 protein: CASSPRTGNNSPLHF
CDR3 DNA: TGTGCCAGCAGCCCTCGGACAGGGAACAATTCACCCCTCCACTTT

V gene: TRBV3-1/TRBV3-2
D gene: -
J gene: TRBJ2-1
clone size: -
CDR3 protein: CASSQDLAEPFF
CDR3 DNA: TGTGCCAGCAGCCAAGATTTAGCGGAGCCGTTCTTC

V gene: TRBV6-6
D gene: -
J gene: TRBJ2-7
clone size: few
CDR3 protein: CASSNPGSGYEQYF
CDR3 DNA: TGTGCCAGCAGTAATCCCGGGAGTGGTTACGAGCAGTACTTC

V gene: TRBV5-1
D gene: -
J gene: TRBJ2-3
clone size: -
CDR3 protein: CASSSVTLLPPTDTQYF
CDR3 DNA: TGCGCCAGCAGCTCGGTGACACTTCTACCCCCCACAGATACGCAGTATTTT

V gene: TRBV19
D gene: -
J gene: TRBJ1-5
clone size: -
CDR3 protein: CASRTEREASNQPQHF
CDR3 DNA: TGTGCCAGTAGAACCGAGAGGGAGGCGAGCAATCAGCCCCAGCATTTT

V gene: TRBV7-3
D gene: -
J gene: TRBJ2-7
clone size: -
CDR3 protein: CASSLNVGAYLFF
CDR3 DNA: TGTGCCAGCAGCTTAAATGTGGGGGCGTATCTGTTCTTC

V gene: TRBV7-3
D gene: TRBD1
J gene: TRBJ2-1
clone size: -
CDR3 protein: CASSKTGGENNEQFF
CDR3 DNA: TGTGCCAGCAGCAAGACAGGGGGGGAAAACAATGAGCAGTTCTTC

V gene: TRBV11-2
D gene: TRBD2
J gene: TRBJ2-1
clone size: -
CDR3 protein: CASSLGAGVYYNEQFF
CDR3 DNA: TGTGCCAGCAGCTTAGGTGCGGGAGTATACTACAATGAGCAGTTCTTC

V gene: TRBV4-3
D gene: TRBD1
J gene: TRBJ1-6
clone size: -
CDR3 protein: CASSQDGRDSYNSPLHF
CDR3 DNA: TGCGCCAGCAGCCAAGATGGTAGGGACAGCTATAATTCACCCCTCCACTTT

V gene: TRBV10-3
D gene: TRBD1
J gene: TRBJ2-7
clone size: -
CDR3 protein: CAITGTGDPYEQYF
CDR3 DNA: TGTGCCATTACAGGGACAGGGGACCCCTACGAGCAGTACTTC

V gene: TRBV4-2
D gene: TRBD1
J gene: TRBJ2-7
clone size: -
CDR3 protein: CASSQPGTGEEQYF
CDR3 DNA: TGTGCCAGCAGCCAGCCCGGGACAGGGGAAGAGCAGTACTTC

V gene: TRBV5-5
D gene: -
J gene: TRBJ1-5
clone size: -
CDR3 protein: CASASEGTERQPQHF
CDR3 DNA: TGTGCCAGCGCTTCCGAGGGAACAGAAAGGCAGCCCCAGCATTTT